This T cell receptor beta chain is drawn from a study of cytotoxic CD8 clonotypes in ibrutinib-treated CLL. Regarding the study as a whole: Sampling times differed between sustained-remission and progressing patients.

Germline CDR1 LGHNA, CDR2 YSLEER. Trimming pared 4 bases from V and 8 bases from J, leaving 15 bases between. There are 14 residues in the CDR3. Assay used: immunoSEQ multiplex PCR; TCRdb lists only in-frame clones, some missing. Of under 150,000 clones listed, under 90% are singletons. Comments on this clone: Its target is not known.

Sample: PBMCs, taken after 24 months of ibrutinib treatment. This receptor was taken from a human donor with chronic lymphocytic leukemia. V and J are TRBV4-3 and TRBJ2-1; D might be TRBD1 (6 bases). CDR3 region: CASSPRQDWYEQFF. The DNA of the CDR3 is TGCGCCAGCAGCCCCCGACAGGACTGGTATGAGCAGTTCTTC.